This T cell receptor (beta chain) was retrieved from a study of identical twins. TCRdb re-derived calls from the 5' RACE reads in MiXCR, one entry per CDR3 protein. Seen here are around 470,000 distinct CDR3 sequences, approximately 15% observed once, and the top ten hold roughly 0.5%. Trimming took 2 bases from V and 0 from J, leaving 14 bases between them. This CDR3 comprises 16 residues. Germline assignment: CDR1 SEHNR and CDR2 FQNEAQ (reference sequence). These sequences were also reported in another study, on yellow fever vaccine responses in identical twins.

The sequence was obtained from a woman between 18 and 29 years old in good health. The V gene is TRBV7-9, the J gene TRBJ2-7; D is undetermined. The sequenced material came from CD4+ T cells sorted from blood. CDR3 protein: CASSLPDRRRSYEQYF. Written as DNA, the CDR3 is TGTGCCAGCAGCTTACCCGATCGGCGGCGCTCCTACGAGCAGTACTTC.